These 29 T cell receptor beta chains were sequenced from one sample in a study of cytomegalovirus exposure and HLA in healthy donors. With 60 Vbeta and 13 Jbeta primers, the PCR was carried out. TCRdb keeps only in-frame clones here, not all; method: immunoSEQ multiplex PCR. The sample has about 120,000 clones, 79% seen once; the top ten hold about 3%. The sample consisted of PBMCs. Every receptor here comes from a woman under 30 in good health and CMV-seropositive.

The V and J genes are TRBV6-7 and TRBJ1-5; tentatively, D is TRBD1 (6 bases). TRBV6-7 is an ORF; its function is uncertain. This CDR3 spans 13 amino acids. Trimming cost V 10 bases and J 7 bases, with 17 bases left between them. In DNA form, the CDR3 reads TGTGCCAATAACAGGGTTTCGGGACAGCCCCAGCATTTT. This codes for CANNRVSGQPQHF.

The chain combines TRBV5-4 with TRBJ2-1, with D hard to call. Looked up from germline, CDR1 is SGHNT and CDR2 is YYREEE (reference sequence). This CDR3 is built from 14 residues. V gave up 0 bases and J gave up 10 bases, with 14 bases separating them. CDR3 bases: TGTGCCAGCAGCTTGGCCCCCGGTTCACGGGAGCAGTTCTTC. Its protein product is CASSLAPGSREQFF.

This sequence joins TRBV5-1 and TRBJ2-1; 13 bases line up with TRBD2. The CDR3 is 18 amino acids. V shed 1 base, J shed 0 bases, and the junction held 4 bases outside the gene matches. CDR1 is SGHRS, CDR2 YFSETQ, per germline. This CDR3 reads CASSLLGLAGSSYNEQFF. The CDR3 DNA reads TGCGCCAGCAGCTTGTTGGGACTAGCGGGGAGCTCCTACAATGAGCAGTTCTTC.

The CDR3, as DNA: TGTGCCATAGGGACTAGCGACTACGAGCAGTACTTC. Translation: CAIGTSDYEQYF. The chain links TRBV10-3 to TRBJ2-7, with 10 bases lining up with TRBD2. Germline loops: CDR1 ENHRY, CDR2 SYGVKD. CDR3 length: 12 amino acids. J lost 3 bases, V lost 9 bases, and 2 bases had no gene match.

The chain links TRBV9 to TRBJ1-2; the D gene is possibly TRBD1 (5 bases). The ends were cut back, 2 bases at V and 4 bases at J, with 18 bases in the middle. CDR3 length: 16 residues. The V gene's germline CDR1 is SGDLS and CDR2 YYNGEE. The CDR3 reads CASSVAWGENFYGYTF. DNA of the CDR3: TGTGCCAGCAGCGTCGCCTGGGGGGAAAACTTCTATGGCTACACCTTC. The complete variable domain, with remaining parts taken from reference TRBV9 and TRBJ1-2, reads DSGVTQTPKHLITATGQRVTLRCSPRSGDLSVYWYQQSLDQGLQFLIQYYNGEERAKGNILERFSAQQFPDLHSELNLSSLELGDSALYFCASSVAWGENFYGYTFGSGTRLTVV.

The chain couples TRBV4-1 to TRBJ2-7, with 7 bases fitting TRBD1. The V gene end was trimmed by 5 bases and the J gene end by 0 bases; junction bases not matched to a gene: 7. CDR1 is MGHRA, CDR2 YSYEKL, per germline. The CDR3 sequence is 15 residues long. CDR3 residues: CASSERGQSSYEQYF. The CDR3 nucleotides are TGCGCCAGCAGCGAGAGGGGACAGAGCTCCTACGAGCAGTACTTC.

This clone was seen only a few times. The chain has TRBV10-3 and TRBJ2-5; 8 positions agree with TRBD2. Germline V gives CDR1 ENHRY, CDR2 SYGVKD. After removal of 3 bases from V and 7 bases from J, the junction contained 7 bases not matched to a gene. This CDR3 contains 14 residues. DNA of the CDR3: TGTGCCATCAGTGAAGGGGGACTAGTCGTGACCCAGTACTTC. Protein sequence: CAISEGGLVVTQYF.

This sequence joins TRBV19 and TRBJ2-3; D is possibly TRBD2 (6 bases). Germline values: CDR1 LNHDA, CDR2 SQIVND (reference sequence). The V gene lost 6 bases and the J gene lost 0 bases, with 16 bases spanning the gap. The CDR3 is 16 residues long. This CDR3 reads CASRTFPGLSTDTQYF. CDR3 sequence (DNA): TGTGCCAGTAGAACATTCCCGGGACTTAGCACAGATACGCAGTATTTT.

The chain recombines TRBV13 with TRBJ2-1; D call uncertain. This CDR3 region has 13 residues. Trimming cost V 1 base and J 7 bases, with 8 bases left between them. CDR1 and CDR2 from the germline V gene are PRHDT and FYEKMQ (reference sequence). CDR3 sequence (DNA): TGTGCCAGCAGCTTAGTCGGTCGGAATGAGCAGTTCTTC. Its protein product is CASSLVGRNEQFF.

This rearrangement joins TRBV5-1 to TRBJ1-2, with 7 bases matching TRBD1. This CDR3 has 16 amino acids. V lost 4 bases to trimming and J lost 1 base; unmatched junction nucleotides: 10. Germline CDR1 is SGHRS and CDR2 is YFSETQ. The CDR3 reads CASSGEQGQGNYGYTF. The CDR3 region has the DNA TGCGCCAGCAGCGGGGAACAGGGGCAGGGTAACTATGGCTACACCTTC.

Points on this clone: The same CDR3 can be traced to other DNA sequences in this sample. The CDR3 coding sequence is TGTGCCAGTGGGGGGGGAGTGAAATACAATGAGCAGTTCTTC. Protein: CASGGGVKYNEQFF. The chain is built from TRBV19 and TRBJ2-1, with 7 bases that match TRBD2. Germline V gene lookup returns CDR1 LNHDA and CDR2 SQIVND (reference sequence). The length of the CDR3 is 14 residues. After removal of 8 bases from V and 4 bases from J, the junction contained 8 bases not matched to a gene.

This clone was recorded a few times. V gene TRBV5-6 combines with J gene TRBJ1-1; D is uncertain. Trimming took 0 bases from V and 0 from J, leaving 6 bases between them. Germline assignment: CDR1 SGHDT and CDR2 YYEEEE. The CDR3 is made up of 14 amino acids. In DNA form, the CDR3 reads TGTGCCAGCAGCTTGGACAGACTGAACACTGAAGCTTTCTTT. It translates to CASSLDRLNTEAFF.

V usage is TRBV6-1 and J usage is TRBJ1-6; weak D call: TRBD1 (6 bases). Germline V lookup: CDR1 MNHNS, CDR2 SASEGT. This CDR3 is 17 amino acids long. V gave up 4 bases and J gave up 1 base, with 14 bases separating them. The CDR3 loop is CASSGEGGGSYNSPLHF. The CDR3 DNA sequence: TGTGCCAGCAGTGGCGAAGGGGGTGGGTCCTATAATTCACCCCTCCACTTT.

The chain recombines TRBV4-1 with TRBJ1-1; the D is unclear. Trimming removed 9 bases at V and 4 bases at J, with 15 bases between. This CDR3 comprises 13 residues. From germline, CDR1 is MGHRA and CDR2 YSYEKL. CDR3 DNA: TGCGCCAGTCTAAGGAGTCGACCCACTGAAGCTTTCTTT. It encodes CASLRSRPTEAFF.

This clone was found a few times. The CDR3 sequence: CASRLGTSGTNEQFF. Here the CDR3 DNA reads TGTGCCAGCAGGCTAGGGACTAGCGGGACTAATGAGCAGTTCTTC. The chain recombines TRBV6-1 with TRBJ2-1, with 13 bases that match TRBD2. The germline gives CDR1 MNHNS, CDR2 SASEGT. The CDR3 is made up of 15 amino acids. Unmatched junction bases numbered 6, after V lost 6 bases and J lost 7 bases.

This clone has only one observation. The chain uses TRBV5-1 and TRBJ2-3, with 14 positions matching TRBD2. Germline V gives CDR1 SGHRS, CDR2 YFSETQ. The ends lost 5 bases at V and 4 bases at J; junction bases unmatched: 3. CDR3 size: 15 residues. The CDR3 bases are TGCGCCAGCAGAACGACTAGCGGGAGGGCAGATACGCAGTATTTT. Protein sequence: CASRTTSGRADTQYF.

This sequence joins TRBV19 and TRBJ2-7, with a weak D call TRBD1 (6 bases). CDR3 size: 15 residues. Germline V gene lookup returns CDR1 LNHDA and CDR2 SQIVND (reference sequence). The V gene lost 6 bases and the J gene lost 2 bases, with 17 bases spanning the gap. CDR3 residues: CASSFSAQGTYEQYF. The CDR3 DNA follows: TGTGCCAGTAGCTTCTCCGCACAGGGCACCTACGAGCAGTACTTC.

This clone was observed once. This chain connects TRBV14 to TRBJ1-2; D is undetermined. The V gene lost 3 bases and the J gene lost 8 bases, with 22 bases spanning the gap. The CDR3 is 16 residues long. Germline loops: CDR1 SGHDN, CDR2 FVKESK. CDR3 loop: CASSHEPSHHPQGYTF. CDR3 bases: TGTGCCAGCAGCCATGAACCGAGTCACCACCCCCAAGGCTACACCTTC.

The J gene is TRBJ2-7, the V gene TRBV16; weak D call: TRBD1 (6 bases). Trimming left V 1 base short and J 0 bases short, with 13 bases between. The germline gives CDR1 KGHSY, CDR2 FQNENV. This CDR3 is built from 16 residues. CDR3 in DNA: TGTGCCAGCAGCCAATGGGTTACAGGGAGCTCCTACGAGCAGTACTTC. It specifies CASSQWVTGSSYEQYF. Variable domain in full (rest from reference TRBV16 and TRBJ2-7): GEEVAQTPKHLVRGEGQKAKLYCAPIKGHSYVFWYQQVLKNEFKFLISFQNENVFDETGMPKERFSAKCLPNSPCSLEIQATKLEDSAVYFCASSQWVTGSSYEQYFGPGTRLTVT.

V usage is TRBV6-6 and J usage is TRBJ2-7; D is perhaps TRBD1 (6 bases). This CDR3 spans 14 amino acids. Germline V gives CDR1 MNHNY, CDR2 SVGAGI (reference sequence). Trimming shortened V by 8 bases and J by 1 base, and 15 bases separated the two germline ends. CDR3 sequence reads: CASGPRTVSYEQYF. CDR3 bases: TGTGCCAGCGGGCCTCGGACAGTTTCCTACGAGCAGTACTTC.

The chain combines TRBV25-1 with TRBJ2-3; TRBD2 matches at 12 bases. Germline V gene sequence: CDR1 MGHDK, CDR2 SYGVNS. The CDR3 length is 17 residues. V lost 4 bases, J lost 2 bases, and 7 bases stayed unmatched. The CDR3 bases are TGTGCCAGCAGTGGGATGACTAGCGGGAGCCCCACAGATACGCAGTATTTT. This translates into CASSGMTSGSPTDTQYF.

V is TRBV25-1 and J is TRBJ2-5, with D possibly TRBD1 on 6 matching bases. The tail of the sequence fits TRBJ2-7 better, so the J call may be wrong. CDR1 is MGHDK, CDR2 SYGVNS, per germline. The CDR3 has 14 residues. CDR3 bases: TGTGCCAGCAGTGAGGCAGGGGAACAAGGCGAGCAGTACTTC. It is translated as CASSEAGEQGEQYF.

J is TRBJ2-5 and V is TRBV7-9, with D perhaps matching TRBD1 (5 bases). Germline V gene sequence: CDR1 SEHNR, CDR2 FQNEAQ (reference sequence). The CDR3 covers 14 residues. The V end was cut by 5 bases, the J end by 3 bases, with 13 bases between. The CDR3 region has the DNA TGTGCCAGCAGCATCAGGGCCAGGAAAGAGACCCAGTACTTC. Amino acid sequence: CASSIRARKETQYF.

V usage is TRBV19 and J usage is TRBJ2-3; the D gene is possibly TRBD2 (6 bases). CDR1 is LNHDA and CDR2 is SQIVND in the germline V gene (reference sequence). V lost 5 bases and J lost 3, with 18 bases in between. This CDR3 is built from 16 residues. CDR3 nucleotides: TGTGCCAGTAGTCTCCCCCGGGGGTGGGGGACAGATACGCAGTATTTT. Its translation: CASSLPRGWGTDTQYF.

The chain uses TRBV6-6 and TRBJ2-7; D remains ambiguous. The V gene's germline CDR1 is MNHNY and CDR2 SVGAGI (reference sequence). V shed 6 bases and J shed 2 bases, with 14 bases lying between them. This CDR3 has 14 residues. CDR3 residues: CASSPHLWPYEQYF. The DNA of the CDR3 is TGTGCCAGCAGCCCCCATTTGTGGCCCTACGAGCAGTACTTC.

The rearrangement uses TRBV11-2 and TRBJ2-5; maybe TRBD2 (5 bases). CDR1 and CDR2 (germline): SGHAT, FQNNGV. The CDR3 sequence is 15 residues long. The germline V and J ends were trimmed by 5 bases and 1 base, with 14 bases remaining between them. The CDR3, as DNA: TGTGCCAGCAGCCCCCCAACGGGGTTCCAAGAGACCCAGTACTTC. The encoded protein is CASSPPTGFQETQYF.

The chain uses TRBV28 and TRBJ1-2; 7 bases match TRBD1. Per germline, CDR1 MDHEN and CDR2 SYDVKM. Losses at the gene ends were 2 bases for V and 7 bases for J; bases not matched to a gene: 4. The CDR3 length is 13 residues. The CDR3 nucleotides are TGTGCCAGCAGTTTACCCCACAGGGGTGGCTACACCTTC. Amino acids: CASSLPHRGGYTF.

A word on this clone: The junction departs from germline at one end; a sequencing error may be responsible. The chain uses TRBV11-3 and TRBJ2-1; 13 positions match TRBD2. The CDR3 spans 18 residues. Germline-derived CDR1 and CDR2 are SGHNT and YENEEA. The CDR3 spells CATSLVAWTSGSGNEQFF. In DNA, the CDR3 is TGTGCCACCAGCTTAGTAGCATGGACTAGCGGGAGTGGGAATGAGCAGTTCTTC.

V gene TRBV9 combines with J gene TRBJ2-6; possible D gene TRBD1, 6 bases. Germline V CDR1 and CDR2: SGDLS, YYNGEE. This CDR3 spans 16 amino acids. V was shortened by 3 bases and J by 2 bases, with 12 bases between the two germline ends. The CDR3 loop reads CASSADSFPGANVLTF. The CDR3 DNA sequence: TGTGCCAGCAGCGCGGACAGTTTCCCTGGGGCCAACGTCCTGACTTTC.